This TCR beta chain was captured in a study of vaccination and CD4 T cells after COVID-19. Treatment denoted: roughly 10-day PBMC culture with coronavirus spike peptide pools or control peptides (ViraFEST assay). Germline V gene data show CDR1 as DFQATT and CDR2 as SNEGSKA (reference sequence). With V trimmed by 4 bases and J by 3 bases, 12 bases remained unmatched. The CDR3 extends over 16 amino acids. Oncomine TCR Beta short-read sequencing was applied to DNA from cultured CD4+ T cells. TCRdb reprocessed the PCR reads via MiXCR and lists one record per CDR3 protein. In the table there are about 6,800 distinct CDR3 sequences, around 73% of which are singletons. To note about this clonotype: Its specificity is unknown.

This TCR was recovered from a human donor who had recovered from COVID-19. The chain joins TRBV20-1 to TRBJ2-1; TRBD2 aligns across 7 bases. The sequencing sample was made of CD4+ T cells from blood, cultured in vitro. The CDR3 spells CSATGWEGGYYNEQFF. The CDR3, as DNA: TGCAGTGCTACCGGTTGGGAGGGAGGGTACTACAATGAGCAGTTCTTC.